This T cell receptor beta chain was profiled in a study of blood T cell repertoires in COVID-19. The protocol was immunoSEQ multiplex PCR, while the TCRdb copy is restricted to in-frame clones and leaves out a portion. The table includes more than 90,000 clones, around three quarters detected once. Sequencing used peripheral blood. The source is a woman in her sixties in a cohort sampled during active or convalescent COVID-19.

CDR3 bases: TGTGCCAGCAGTTACAGGGGTGTAAGGGAGACCCAGTACTTC. This gives the protein CASSYRGVRETQYF. The chain employs TRBV6-5 and TRBJ2-5, with a weak D call TRBD1 (5 bases). Trimming stripped 2 bases from V and 5 bases from J, with 12 bases between. Germline CDR1 MNHEY, CDR2 SVGAGI. The CDR3 extends over 14 amino acids.